This T cell receptor beta chain stems from a study of a mutant IDH1 vaccine in newly diagnosed glioma. Findings and caveats of the study: Overall, about 92% of patients had vaccine-induced immune responses. Any relationship between pseudoprogression and changes in top peripheral T cell clonotypes seemed absent.

V lost 6 bases and J lost 5, with 10 bases in between. Germline CDR1 reads MNHEY; CDR2 reads SVGAGI. This CDR3 spans 12 amino acids. The protocol was immunoSEQ multiplex PCR, while the TCRdb copy is restricted to in-frame clones and leaves out a portion. Of over 55,000 clones listed, about 87% are singletons. The time point is: week 5, during vaccination. Each dose of the vaccine consisted of 300 ug of mutant IDH1 20-mer peptide, with topical imiquimod. In the case of this clone: Antigen: not known.

The chain recombines TRBV6-5 with TRBJ1-1; possible D gene TRBD1, 6 bases. The TCR was taken from a woman aged 40 to 55 with glioma. The sample consisted of PBMCs, taken from a glioma patient whose treatment included an IDH1 peptide vaccine. The CDR3 is CASSLQGTEAFF. As DNA, the CDR3 is TGTGCCAGCAGCCTACAGGGTACTGAAGCTTTCTTT.